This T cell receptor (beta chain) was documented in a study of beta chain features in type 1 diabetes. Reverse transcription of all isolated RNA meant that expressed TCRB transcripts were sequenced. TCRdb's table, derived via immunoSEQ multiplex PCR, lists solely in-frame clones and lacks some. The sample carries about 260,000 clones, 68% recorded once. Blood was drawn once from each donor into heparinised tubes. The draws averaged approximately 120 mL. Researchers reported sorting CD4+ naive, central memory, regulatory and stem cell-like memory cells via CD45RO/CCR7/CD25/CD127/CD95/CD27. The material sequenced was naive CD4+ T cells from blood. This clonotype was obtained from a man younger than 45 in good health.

The CDR3 here is CASSLGLAGAQETQYF. The CDR3 DNA is TGCGCCAGCAGCTTGGGCCTAGCGGGGGCCCAAGAGACCCAGTACTTC. The chain has TRBV5-1 and TRBJ2-5, with 10 bases that match TRBD2. Germline values: CDR1 SGHRS, CDR2 YFSETQ. The CDR3 runs 16 residues. J gave up 1 base and V 0 bases, and 3 bases lay outside the gene matches.